The clone carrying this TCR beta chain showed up many times. The sample comes from a study of Graves' ophthalmopathy and Graves' hyperthyroidism. Germline CDR1 and CDR2: SNHLY and FYNNEI. This CDR3 has 12 amino acids. J gave up 2 bases and V 7 bases, and 1 base lay outside the gene matches. The starting material, over 8.5 ml of fresh peripheral blood, provided the PBMCs. RNA transcripts were the template, and TCR beta CDR3 regions were amplified from them. The first-round RT-PCR employed HTBI primers together with the Qiagen OneStep RT-PCR kit. A multiplex PCR was then performed as the second round. TCRdb reprocessed the multiplex PCR reads with MiXCR, giving one entry per CDR3 protein. The sample lists 740,000 or so distinct CDR3 sequences; 35% to 50% were seen once.

Material: peripheral blood. V and J are TRBV2 and TRBJ2-7; 8 bases match TRBD1. This clonotype was sampled from an adult man with Graves' ophthalmopathy. This chain's CDR3 is CASKQGAYEQYF. The CDR3 DNA reads TGTGCCAGCAAACAGGGGGCCTACGAGCAGTACTTC.